The clone carrying this T cell receptor beta chain is a singleton in its sample. Its antigen is unknown. This entry comes from a study of cytomegalovirus exposure and HLA in healthy donors. Study-wide results and caveats: Association with HLA alleles at 0.05 false discovery rate was found for approximately 18,000 TCR beta sequences in a later analysis. Whilst most TCR sequences proved rare, a subset of public TCRs occurred across many donors. When presence/absence was analysed, sequencing depth was taken to be roughly uniform across donors. Sequencing likely caused a cluster of highly shared sequence variants.

A multiplex PCR was run with 60 Vbeta primers and 13 Jbeta primers. TCRdb keeps only in-frame clones here, not all; method: immunoSEQ multiplex PCR. Here the sample spans 150,000 to 200,000 clones, approximately 90% being singletons. Trimming removed 5 bases from V and 3 bases from J, with 11 bases in between. Germline V CDR1 and CDR2: SGHVS, FNYEAQ. The CDR3 is made up of 13 amino acids. Specimen: PBMCs. The genes are TRBV7-6 and TRBJ2-7, with D possibly TRBD2 on 6 matching bases. This sequence originates from a boy younger than 10 in good health and CMV-seronegative. CDR3 in DNA: TGTGCCAGCAGCCGGGACGGGAGCTACGAGCAGTACTTC. It specifies CASSRDGSYEQYF. Together with reference TRBV7-6 and TRBJ2-7, the CDR3 gives the full variable domain: GAGVSQSPRYKVTKRGQDVALRCDPISGHVSLYWYRQALGQGPEFLTYFNYEAQQDKSGLPNDRFSAERPEGSISTLTIQRTEQRDSAMYRCASSRDGSYEQYFGPGTRLTVT.